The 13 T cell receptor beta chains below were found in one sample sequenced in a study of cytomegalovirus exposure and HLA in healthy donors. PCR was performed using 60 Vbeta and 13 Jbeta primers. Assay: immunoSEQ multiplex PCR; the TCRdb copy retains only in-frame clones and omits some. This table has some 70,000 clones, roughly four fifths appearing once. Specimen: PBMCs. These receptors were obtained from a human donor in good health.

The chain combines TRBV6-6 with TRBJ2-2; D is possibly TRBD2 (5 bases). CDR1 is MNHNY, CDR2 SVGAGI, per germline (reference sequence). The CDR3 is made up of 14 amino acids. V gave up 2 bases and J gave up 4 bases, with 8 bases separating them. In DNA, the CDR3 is TGTGCCAGCAGTTACGGCGGGCGCACCGGGGAGCTGTTTTTT. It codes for CASSYGGRTGELFF.

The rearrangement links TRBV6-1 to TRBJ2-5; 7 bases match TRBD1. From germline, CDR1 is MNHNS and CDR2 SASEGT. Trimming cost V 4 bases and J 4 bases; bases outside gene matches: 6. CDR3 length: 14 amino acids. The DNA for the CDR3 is TGTGCCAGCAGTGTGGAGAACAGGGGAGAGACCCAGTACTTC. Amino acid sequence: CASSVENRGETQYF.

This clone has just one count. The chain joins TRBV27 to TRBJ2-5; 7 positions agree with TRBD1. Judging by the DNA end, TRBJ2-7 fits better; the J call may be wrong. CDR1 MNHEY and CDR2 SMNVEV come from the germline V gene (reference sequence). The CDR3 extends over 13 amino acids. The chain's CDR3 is CASSSSGGYEQYF. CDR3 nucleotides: TGTGCCAGCAGTTCGTCAGGGGGCTACGAGCAGTACTTC.

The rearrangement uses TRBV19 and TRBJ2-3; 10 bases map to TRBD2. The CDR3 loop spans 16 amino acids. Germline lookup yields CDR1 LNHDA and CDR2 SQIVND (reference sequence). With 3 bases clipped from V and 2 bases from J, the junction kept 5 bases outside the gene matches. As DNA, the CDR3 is TGTGCCAGTAGTATCGGTAGCGGGGGGCCCACAGATACGCAGTATTTT. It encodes CASSIGSGGPTDTQYF.

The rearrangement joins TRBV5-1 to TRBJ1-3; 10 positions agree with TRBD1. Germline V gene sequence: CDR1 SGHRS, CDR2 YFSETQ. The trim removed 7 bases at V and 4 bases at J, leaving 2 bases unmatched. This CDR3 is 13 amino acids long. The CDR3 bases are TGCGCCAGCGGACAGGGGGACGGAAACACCATATATTTT. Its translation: CASGQGDGNTIYF.

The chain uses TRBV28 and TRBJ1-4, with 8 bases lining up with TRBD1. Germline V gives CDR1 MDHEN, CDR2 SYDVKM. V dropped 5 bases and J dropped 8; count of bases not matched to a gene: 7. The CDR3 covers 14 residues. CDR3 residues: CASSKQGVREKLFF. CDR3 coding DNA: TGTGCCAGCAGTAAACAGGGGGTACGGGAAAAACTGTTTTTT.

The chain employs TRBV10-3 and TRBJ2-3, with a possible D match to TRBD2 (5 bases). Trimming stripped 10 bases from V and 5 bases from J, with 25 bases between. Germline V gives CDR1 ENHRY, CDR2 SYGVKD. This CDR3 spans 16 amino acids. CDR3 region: CATTPTGEGRKDTQYF. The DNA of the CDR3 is TGTGCCACGACCCCGACTGGAGAGGGTCGGAAAGATACGCAGTATTTT.

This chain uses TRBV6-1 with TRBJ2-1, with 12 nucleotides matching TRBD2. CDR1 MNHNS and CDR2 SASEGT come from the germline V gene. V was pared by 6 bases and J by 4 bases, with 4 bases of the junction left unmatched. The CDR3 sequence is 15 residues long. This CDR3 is CASSDLAGGYNEQFF. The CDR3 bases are TGTGCCAGCAGCGATCTAGCGGGGGGGTACAATGAGCAGTTCTTC.

DNA of the CDR3: TGCGCCAGCAGTGAAACTAGCAGGAATGAGCAGTTCTTC. This gives the protein CASSETSRNEQFF. The gene calls are TRBV10-2 and TRBJ2-1, with TRBD2 as a possible D gene (6 bases). Germline CDR1 WSHSY, CDR2 SAAADI. This CDR3 has 13 amino acids. Trimming left V 3 bases short and J 7 bases short, with 10 bases between.

The CDR3 reads CATARASLLQPQHF. The CDR3 DNA is TGTGCTACCGCGCGGGCTTCTCTCTTACAGCCCCAGCATTTT. The chain carries TRBV12-5 and TRBJ1-5, with D unclear. Looked up from germline, CDR1 is LGHNT and CDR2 is FRNRAP. The V end was cut by 10 bases, the J end by 7 bases, with 20 bases between. CDR3 size: 14 residues.

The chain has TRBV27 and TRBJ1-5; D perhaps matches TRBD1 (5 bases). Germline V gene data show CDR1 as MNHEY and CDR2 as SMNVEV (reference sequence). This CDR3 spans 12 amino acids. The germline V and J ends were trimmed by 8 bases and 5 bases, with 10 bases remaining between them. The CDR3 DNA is TGTGCCAGCGCCCGGGGGGATCAGCCCCAGCATTTT. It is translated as CASARGDQPQHF.

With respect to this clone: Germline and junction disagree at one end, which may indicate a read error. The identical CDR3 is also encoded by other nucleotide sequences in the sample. DNA for the CDR3: TGTGCCAGCAGCTTGGAAAGGGGGGGACGCACAGATACGCAGTATTTT. The encoded protein is CASSLERGGRTDTQYF. The chain combines TRBV5-1 with TRBJ2-3, with D perhaps TRBD2 (7 bases). Per germline, CDR1 SGHRS and CDR2 YFSETQ. CDR3 size: 16 residues.

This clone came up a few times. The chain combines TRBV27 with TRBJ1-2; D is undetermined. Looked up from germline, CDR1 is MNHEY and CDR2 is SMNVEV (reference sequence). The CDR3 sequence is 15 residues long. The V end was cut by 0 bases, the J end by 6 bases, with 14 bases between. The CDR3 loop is CASSLSRRAGDGYTF. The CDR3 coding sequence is TGTGCCAGCAGTTTATCGAGGCGGGCTGGGGATGGCTACACCTTC.